Listed here are 21 T cell receptor beta chains from one sample, sequenced in a study of identical twins. Using its own MiXCR run on the 5' RACE reads, TCRdb lists one record per CDR3 protein. Here the sample spans around 960,000 distinct CDR3 sequences, approximately 13% being singletons. These data also featured in a second study, about yellow fever vaccine responses in identical twins.

Sequenced material: PBMCs. The receptor set was obtained from a young woman in good health.

This clonotype was seen more than once but under ten times. V gene TRBV21-1 combines with J gene TRBJ2-3; the table's D call, TRBD2, was not checked against the DNA. TRBV21-1 is noted as a pseudogene. There are 15 residues in the CDR3. CDR3 amino acids: CASSSLAGIRDTQYF. The DNA of the CDR3 is TGTGCCAGTTCCTCCCTAGCGGGGATTCGGGATACGCAGTATTTT.

This clonotype came up many times. This chain joins TRBV6-5 and TRBJ1-4, with D hard to call. Germline CDR1 and CDR2: MNHEY and SVGAGI. CDR3 length: 18 residues. The V end lost 5 bases, the J end lost 8 bases, and 27 bases lay between the germline ends. The CDR3 region has the DNA TGTGCCAGCAGTAACCTACTATTTCGACCGGGAGGGAACGAAAAACTGTTTTTT. This sequence encodes CASSNLLFRPGGNEKLFF.

The DNA of the CDR3 is TGTGCCAGCAGCAGCCAAGAACTTCAGCAGTTCTTC. Residues: CASSSQELQQFF. The chain carries TRBV4-2 and TRBJ2-1; D is unresolved. The CDR3 spans 12 residues. Germline V gene data show CDR1 as LGHNA and CDR2 as YNFKEQ. V was cut by 5 bases and J by 11 bases, with 13 bases left in between.

V and J are TRBV10-3 and TRBJ2-2; unclear D gene. V gave up 0 bases and J gave up 2 bases, with 10 bases separating them. Germline V gene lookup returns CDR1 ENHRY and CDR2 SYGVKD. This CDR3 contains 16 residues. For the CDR3, the DNA is TGTGCCATCAGTGAGTCAGGGCAGATAAACACCGGGGAGCTGTTTTTT. Encoded protein: CAISESGQINTGELFF.

Many counts were recorded for this clonotype. The chain recombines TRBV7-8 with TRBJ2-7; 10 bases are shared with TRBD1. After removal of 1 base from V and 3 bases from J, the junction contained 0 bases not matched to a gene. CDR1 is SGHVS, CDR2 FQNEAQ, per germline. The CDR3 is 14 residues long. CDR3 residues: CASSLGDRGYEQYF. CDR3 coding DNA: TGTGCCAGCAGCTTAGGGGACAGGGGCTACGAGCAGTACTTC.

This clonotype was seen more than once but under ten times. CDR3 region: CASSQTAANYGYTF. The DNA for the CDR3 is TGTGCCAGCAGCCAAACAGCAGCTAACTATGGCTACACCTTC. The V and J genes are TRBV14 and TRBJ1-2, with D hard to call. The CDR3 is 14 residues long. With 2 bases removed from V and 0 bases from J, the gap between germline ends came to 7 bases. CDR1 and CDR2 from the germline V gene are SGHDN and FVKESK.

The V and J genes are TRBV27 and TRBJ2-7; 11 bases are a match to TRBD2. V lost 6 bases and J lost 7; bases outside the gene matches: 8. The CDR3 is 14 amino acids. Germline values: CDR1 MNHEY, CDR2 SMNVEV (reference sequence). For the CDR3, the DNA is TGTGCCAGCAGAGACGTAGCGGGAGGGGTTGAGCAGTACTTC. Protein product: CASRDVAGGVEQYF.

The genes are TRBV18 and TRBJ2-6, with TRBD1 as a possible D gene (6 bases). CDR1 KGHSH and CDR2 LQKENI come from the germline V gene. Trimming stripped 3 bases from V and 6 bases from J, with 12 bases between. CDR3 size: 15 residues. The CDR3 DNA reads TGTGCCAGCTCACCGGGGGACATAGTGGCCAACGTCCTGACTTTC. Encoded protein: CASSPGDIVANVLTF. Complete variable domain (other parts from reference TRBV18 and TRBJ2-6): NAGVMQNPRHLVRRRGQEARLRCSPMKGHSHVYWYRQLPEEGLKFMVYLQKENIIDESGMPKERFSAEFPKEGPSILRIQQVVRGDSAAYFCASSPGDIVANVLTFGAGSRLTVL.

V is TRBV27 and J is TRBJ2-5; 9 bases align to TRBD2. The CDR3 contains 16 residues. J was trimmed by 4 bases and V by 1 base; bases with no gene match: 7. Germline-derived CDR1 and CDR2 are MNHEY and SMNVEV (reference sequence). The CDR3 protein is CASSLFPSGIGETQYF. CDR3 in DNA: TGTGCCAGCAGTTTATTTCCTAGCGGGATCGGAGAGACCCAGTACTTC.

The V gene is TRBV10-3, the J gene TRBJ2-7; 10 bases map to TRBD2. J gave up 3 bases and V 3 bases, and 2 bases lay outside the gene matches. The CDR3 loop spans 14 amino acids. Germline assignment: CDR1 ENHRY and CDR2 SYGVKD. This CDR3 reads CAISDRTSGYEQYF. DNA for the CDR3: TGTGCCATCAGTGATCGGACTAGCGGCTACGAGCAGTACTTC.

This clonotype was counted between two and nine times. J is TRBJ1-6 and V is TRBV5-1; possibly TRBD1 for D (6 bases). The CDR3 is 15 amino acids. The germline gives CDR1 SGHRS, CDR2 YFSETQ. V shed 3 bases and J shed 7 bases, with 14 bases lying between them. The chain's CDR3 is CASSSTGSGNSPLHF. CDR3 nucleotides: TGCGCCAGCAGCTCAACAGGGTCGGGGAATTCACCCCTCCACTTT. Full variable domain (missing parts from reference TRBV5-1 and TRBJ1-6): KAGVTQTPRYLIKTRGQQVTLSCSPISGHRSVSWYQQTPGQGLQFLFEYFSETQRNKGNFPGRFSGRQFSNSRSEMNVSTLELGDSALYLCASSSTGSGNSPLHFGNGTRLTVT.

The chain couples TRBV5-1 to TRBJ2-1, with 7 bases that match TRBD2. J lost 4 bases, V lost 0 bases, and 16 bases had no gene match. The CDR3 runs 19 residues. The germline CDR1 and CDR2 sequences are SGHRS and YFSETQ. The CDR3 DNA reads TGCGCCAGCAGCTTGGTGGGAGGGACTACCGATACAGAATACAATGAGCAGTTCTTC. This gives the protein CASSLVGGTTDTEYNEQFF.

This rearrangement joins TRBV7-6 to TRBJ2-5; maybe TRBD1 (6 bases). Trimming pared 2 bases from V and 2 bases from J, leaving 9 bases between. Germline V gives CDR1 SGHVS, CDR2 FNYEAQ. This CDR3 contains 14 residues. CDR3 loop: CASSLYRVQETQYF. The CDR3 DNA reads TGTGCCAGCAGCTTATACAGGGTACAAGAGACCCAGTACTTC.

This clonotype was detected many times. The rearrangement joins TRBV29-1 to TRBJ2-3, with 8 bases aligning to TRBD2. The germline gives CDR1 SQVTM, CDR2 ANQGSEA. This CDR3 has 15 residues. Trimming took 5 bases from V and 4 from J; bases not matched to a gene: 11. Written as DNA, the CDR3 is TGCAGCGTTCTCGTAAGCGGGAGTGTAGCAGATACGCAGTATTTT. Amino acid sequence: CSVLVSGSVADTQYF.

This clonotype was detected ten times or more. The chain uses TRBV7-7 and TRBJ2-1; D uncertain. Germline lookup yields CDR1 SSHAT and CDR2 FNYEAQ (reference sequence). The germline V and J ends were trimmed by 4 bases and 5 bases, with 9 bases remaining between them. This CDR3 has 13 amino acids. The CDR3 DNA reads as TGTGCCAGCAGCTCTATCGAAGACAATGAGCAGTTCTTC. Protein sequence: CASSSIEDNEQFF.

The table lists this clonotype with many counts. The chain employs TRBV12-3 or TRBV12-4 and TRBJ2-2; 8 bases match TRBD1. The J segment lost 8 bases and the V segment lost 7 bases, leaving 3 bases of the junction unmatched. The CDR3 spans 12 residues. The CDR3 loop reads CASTGGHGELFF. The DNA of the CDR3 is TGTGCCAGCACAGGGGGCCATGGGGAGCTGTTTTTT.

This clonotype appeared a few times. This rearrangement joins TRBV29-1 to TRBJ2-1; possible D gene TRBD1, 5 bases. Trimming removed 6 bases from V and 6 bases from J, with 12 bases in between. Per the germline V gene, CDR1 is SQVTM and CDR2 is ANQGSEA. CDR3 length equals 12 residues. The CDR3 DNA is TGCAGCGTAGCGCAGGGCAGCAATGAGCAGTTCTTC. Translated: CSVAQGSNEQFF.

The V and J genes are TRBV9 and TRBJ2-1, with D possibly being TRBD2 (5 bases). V was cut by 5 bases and J by 6 bases, with 15 bases left in between. The CDR3 extends over 14 amino acids. Germline V CDR1 and CDR2: SGDLS, YYNGEE. The CDR3 DNA is TGTGCCAGCAGTGATAGCGACGGAAGCAATGAGCAGTTCTTC. This sequence encodes CASSDSDGSNEQFF.

The gene calls are TRBV20-1 and TRBJ2-5; D is uncertain. The CDR3 has 11 residues. Trimming left V 4 bases short and J 5 bases short, with 8 bases between. Per the germline V gene, CDR1 is DFQATT and CDR2 is SNEGSKA (reference sequence). CDR3 DNA: TGCAGTGCTATTCGTGGTGAGACCCAGTACTTC. This encodes CSAIRGETQYF.

This chain connects TRBV12-5 to TRBJ2-1, with TRBD2 identical over 15 bases. The CDR3 totals 22 residues. Trimming at V came to 8 bases and at J to 3 bases, leaving 23 bases not matched to a gene. CDR1 LGHNT and CDR2 FRNRAP come from the germline V gene. For the CDR3, the DNA is TGTGCTAGTCCCCTTGGGCCTAAAACGGGACTAGCGGGAGGTGGGTACTACAATGAGCAGTTCTTC. It yields the protein CASPLGPKTGLAGGGYYNEQFF.

The rearrangement links TRBV7-9 to TRBJ2-7; no firm D call. The CDR3 totals 16 residues. V lost 4 bases and J lost 2, with 18 bases in between. Germline loops: CDR1 SEHNR, CDR2 FQNEAQ (reference sequence). CDR3 sequence: CASSSLATGGPYEQYF. Written as DNA, the CDR3 is TGTGCCAGCAGCTCCCTGGCTACGGGTGGGCCCTACGAGCAGTACTTC.